What follows describes a single T cell receptor (beta chain). A few counts support this clonotype. No antigen is known for it. No much larger clone is present one base from it, and per-base qualities are unavailable. Library creation used 5' RACE. The data were produced on a NextSeq 500. The TCR library protocol attached unique molecular identifiers to individual cDNA molecules to correct for sequencing error and PCR bias. TCR alpha and beta chains were both sequenced, and the abundances of alpha and beta sequences in each sample were closely correlated with each other. Regarding the original processing steps: V gene, J gene and CDR3 annotation of TCR sequences was performed with Decombinator V4. Expanded TCRs were defined as changing significantly between any two time points under a Poisson model with p below 0.0001. TCR abundances were normalised to the total number of TCRs sequenced in each sample and reported as counts per million. MAIT TCRs were defined by TRAV1-2 paired with TRAJ12, TRAJ20 or TRAJ33, and iNKT TCRs by TRAV10 paired with TRAJ18. VDJdb, accessed 1 November 2021, was searched for CMV, EBV and SARS-CoV-2 annotated TCRs, with TCRs annotated for multiple antigens excluded. The raw public data were reprocessed by TCRdb itself: fastp quality trimming at Q25, MiXCR clonotype calling, in-frame beta chains only. Under each unique CDR3 protein, matching rows form one entry showing the most common genes and DNA. These V and J calls rely on TCRdb rather than the paper's analysis. This sample holds about 64,000 distinct CDR3 sequences; approximately 11% were observed only once. 2.5% to 3.5% of the sample is taken by the ten largest.

The data were obtained in a study of early T cells in non-severe SARS-CoV-2 infection (dated by TCRdb to the early 2020s). A note on the overall study: TCR sequencing used bulk RNA from unsorted whole blood, so alpha and beta chains could not be paired. The paper as a whole reports these results and caveats: Matching against VDJdb was skewed toward anti-spike CD8 responses, likely underestimated virus-specific expansions, and missed private and CD4 specificities.

The germline V gene yields LGHNT for CDR1 and FRNRAP for CDR2. From cysteine to phenylalanine, the CDR3 is 14 amino acids long. The kept DNA is CDR3 alone, 42 bases in frame from the first base. V was cut back by 4 bases and J by 5 bases, leaving a gap of 14 bases between them. The study was a case-control design nested within a healthcare worker cohort in London, UK, with weekly nasopharyngeal swab PCR tests and blood sampling. Healthcare workers were enrolled in the week of the UK lockdown, from 23 to 31 March 2020, and were followed every week for up to roughly 16 weeks. This TCR was sampled from an adult who was a healthcare worker with PCR-confirmed SARS-CoV-2 infection or an uninfected control (not recorded which). This specimen consisted of whole blood, obtained at baseline. The chain employs TRBV12-5 and TRBJ1-1; TRBD1 is a weak D gene call, 5 bases matching. The nucleotide sequence is TGTGCTAGTGGTTCCTCAGGTGGGGGGACTGAAGCTTTCTTT. Its translation is CASGSSGGGTEAFF.